This TCR beta chain was retrieved from a study of blood T cell repertoires in COVID-19. Study-wide background: Acute and convalescent COVID-19 samples came from the United States, Italy and Spain. The analysed material was cDNA or gDNA that came from T cells, B-cell-depleted T cells, or PBMCs.

Repertoires were generated with immunoSEQ multiplex PCR, while TCRdb's copy carries only in-frame clones and drops some. This table has around 150,000 clones, around 82% appearing once. The CDR3 extends over 14 amino acids. Trimming cost V 7 bases and J 4 bases; bases outside gene matches: 8. Germline CDR1 is SGHAT and CDR2 is FQNNGV. The participants were between 18 and 89 years old and came from roughly 25 US areas. Cohort 3 donors counted as recovered after two negative PCRs, clearance, or resolved symptoms. The receptor comes from a man aged 35-49 years who had recovered from COVID-19. The J gene is TRBJ2-3, the V gene TRBV11-2; TRBD2 aligns across 7 bases. Input material: PBMCs or T cells enriched from blood (not recorded which). The CDR3 loop is CASTPGGLADTQYF. The CDR3 DNA follows: TGTGCCAGCACGCCCGGGGGGTTAGCAGATACGCAGTATTTT.